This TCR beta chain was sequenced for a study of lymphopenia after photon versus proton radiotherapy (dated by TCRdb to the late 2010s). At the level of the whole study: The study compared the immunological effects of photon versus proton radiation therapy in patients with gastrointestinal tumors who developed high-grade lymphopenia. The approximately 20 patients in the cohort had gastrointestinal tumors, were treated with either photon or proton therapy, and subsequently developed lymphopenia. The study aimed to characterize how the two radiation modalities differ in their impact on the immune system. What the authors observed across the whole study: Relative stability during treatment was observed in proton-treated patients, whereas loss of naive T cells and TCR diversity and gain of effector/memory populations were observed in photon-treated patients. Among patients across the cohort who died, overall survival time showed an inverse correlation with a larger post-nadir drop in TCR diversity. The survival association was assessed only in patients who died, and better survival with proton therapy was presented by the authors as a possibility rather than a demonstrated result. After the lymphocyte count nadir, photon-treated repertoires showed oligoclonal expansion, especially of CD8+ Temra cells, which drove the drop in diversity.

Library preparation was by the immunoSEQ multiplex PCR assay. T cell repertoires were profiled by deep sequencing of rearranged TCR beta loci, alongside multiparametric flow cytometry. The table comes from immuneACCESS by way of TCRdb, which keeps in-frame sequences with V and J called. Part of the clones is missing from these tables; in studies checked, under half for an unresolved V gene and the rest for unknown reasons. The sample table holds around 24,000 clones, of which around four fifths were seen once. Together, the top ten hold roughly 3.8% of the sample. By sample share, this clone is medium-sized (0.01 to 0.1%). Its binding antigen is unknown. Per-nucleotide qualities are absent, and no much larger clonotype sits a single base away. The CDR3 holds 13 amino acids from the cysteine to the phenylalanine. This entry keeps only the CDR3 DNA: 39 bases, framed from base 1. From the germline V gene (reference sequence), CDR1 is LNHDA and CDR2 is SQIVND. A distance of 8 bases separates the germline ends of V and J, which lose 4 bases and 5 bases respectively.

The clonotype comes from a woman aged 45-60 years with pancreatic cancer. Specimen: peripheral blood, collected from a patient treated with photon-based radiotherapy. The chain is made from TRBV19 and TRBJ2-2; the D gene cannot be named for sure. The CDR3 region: CASSSVPTGELFF. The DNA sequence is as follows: TGTGCCAGTAGTAGCGTTCCTACCGGGGAGCTGTTTTTT.